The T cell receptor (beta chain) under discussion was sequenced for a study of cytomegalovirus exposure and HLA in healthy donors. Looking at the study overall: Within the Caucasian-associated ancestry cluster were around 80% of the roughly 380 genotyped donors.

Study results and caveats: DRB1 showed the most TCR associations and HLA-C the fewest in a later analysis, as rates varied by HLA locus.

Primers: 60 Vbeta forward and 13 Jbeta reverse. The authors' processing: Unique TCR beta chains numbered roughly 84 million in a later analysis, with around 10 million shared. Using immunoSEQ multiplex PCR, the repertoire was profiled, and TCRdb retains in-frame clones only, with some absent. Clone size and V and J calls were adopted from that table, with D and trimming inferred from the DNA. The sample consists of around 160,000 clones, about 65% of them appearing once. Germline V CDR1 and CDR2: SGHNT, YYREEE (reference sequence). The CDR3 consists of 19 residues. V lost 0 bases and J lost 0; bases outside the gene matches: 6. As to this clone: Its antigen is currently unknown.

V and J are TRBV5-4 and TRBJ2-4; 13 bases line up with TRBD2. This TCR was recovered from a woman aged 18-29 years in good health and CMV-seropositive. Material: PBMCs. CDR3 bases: TGTGCCAGCAGCTTGGGGACTAGCGGGGGTCCCGTAGCCAAAAACATTCAGTACTTC. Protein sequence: CASSLGTSGGPVAKNIQYF.